This T cell receptor beta chain comes out of a study of blood T cells in healthy people across ages. Study-level background: For every two T cells, template switching captured about one barcoded beta molecule. Study conclusions and caveats: As age increased, TCR beta diversity per million T cells fell in a roughly linear fashion. Comparison with aged donors showed that long-lived donors had more naive CD4+ cells and higher diversity.

As for this clonotype: Its antigen is as yet unknown.

V dropped 4 bases and J dropped 6; count of bases not matched to a gene: 5. The CDR3 spans 14 residues. Germline CDR1 is MDHEN and CDR2 is SYDVKM. The use of a sample-barcoded 5' primer and a J-beta primer mix characterized a second PCR of 7 to 11 cycles. TCRdb re-called the 5' RACE reads with MiXCR, one entry per CDR3 protein. Here the sample spans 750,000 to 950,000 distinct CDR3 sequences, 29% being singletons. The sample also formed part of further work on T cells of mothers and their children. That source adds: The entire RNA extract went into cDNA synthesis at about 1.5 ug per 15 ul.

The chain carries TRBV28 and TRBJ2-5; 10 nucleotides agree with TRBD2. This TCR came from a woman aged 40 to 50 in good health. Material: blood. In nucleotides, the CDR3 is TGTGCCAGCAGTTGGGGTAGCGGGGGGAAGACCCAGTACTTC. As protein: CASSWGSGGKTQYF.